This entry lists 31 T cell receptor beta chains sequenced from one sample in a study of T cells in Graves' hyperthyroidism and ophthalmopathy (dated by TCRdb to between 2017 and 2020). Library generation was performed with multiplex PCR. Reads for this sample came from an Illumina HiSeq 2000. TCR beta CDR3 regions were amplified from RNA transcripts. The TCR CDR3 was subjected to a first round of RT-PCR using the HTBI primer set and the Qiagen OneStep RT-PCR kit. TCRdb took the public reads, trimmed them with fastp at Q25, ran MiXCR for clone calling and kept in-frame beta chains. CDR3 protein duplicates are merged, each entry listing the most common genes and DNA. This sample gives fewer than 650,000 distinct CDR3 sequences in total; roughly 14% of them show up just once. Of the sample, less than 6% is held by the ten largest clones. The sequenced sample consisted of blood. Every receptor here comes from a woman in her twenties or thirties with Graves' hyperthyroidism that later progressed to Graves' ophthalmopathy.

The V call is TRBV12-3 or TRBV12-4, the J call TRBJ2-5; D remains unclear. Between the trimmed V and J ends, which lost 3 bases and 4 bases, there was a span of 12 bases. The CDR3 sequence is 14 residues long. CDR3 in DNA: TGTGCCAGCAGTTTCGGCAGCCTCAGAGAGACCCAGTACTTC. Translating gives CASSFGSLRETQYF.

This clonotype was seen at least ten times. V is TRBV24-1 and J is TRBJ1-1, with TRBD1 as a possible D gene (5 bases). V dropped 4 bases and J dropped 8 bases, with 10 bases sitting between them. The V gene's germline CDR1 is KGHDR and CDR2 SFDVKD. The CDR3 is 12 residues long. The CDR3 DNA reads as TGTGCCACCAGTGAAGGGGCCGGGGAAGCTTTCTTT. It is translated as CATSEGAGEAFF.

This clonotype has just a few counts. Just one base apart from a much larger clone, this may be a read error. The chain employs TRBV10-3 and TRBJ1-1; 9 bases match TRBD1. This CDR3 has 14 amino acids. V lost 6 bases, J lost 7 bases, and 9 bases stayed unmatched. Germline V gene lookup returns CDR1 ENHRY and CDR2 SYGVKD. The CDR3 spells CAISLDRGMGEAFF. CDR3 bases: TGTGCCATCAGCCTTGACAGGGGGATGGGTGAAGCTTTCTTT.

This chain links TRBV4-3 with TRBJ2-1; either TRBD1 or TRBD2 may supply D (7 bases each). Trimming left V 0 bases short and J 3 bases short, with 15 bases between. CDR3 length: 17 amino acids. In germline, CDR1 is LGHNA, CDR2 YSLEER. The DNA of the CDR3 is TGCGCCAGCAGCCAAGATCGGGGAGGGGGCCTCTACAATGAGCAGTTCTTC. The encoded protein is CASSQDRGGGLYNEQFF.

A few counts support this clonotype. Here the CDR3 DNA reads TGTGCCAGCAGCCTAGGGGCCAGGGCTTGGGAGACCCAGTACTTC. Translation gives CASSLGARAWETQYF. V usage is TRBV7-8 and J usage is TRBJ2-5; D is perhaps TRBD1 (5 bases). Germline V gene data show CDR1 as SGHVS and CDR2 as FQNEAQ. This CDR3 contains 15 residues. V was pared by 5 bases and J by 5 bases, with 18 bases between.

This clonotype has a count of ten or more. The rearrangement links TRBV20-1 to TRBJ1-6; possible D gene TRBD1, 6 bases. V was clipped by 6 bases and J by 10 bases, with 19 bases between them. The CDR3 is made up of 14 amino acids. Germline CDR1 DFQATT, CDR2 SNEGSKA (reference sequence). CDR3 nucleotides: TGCAGTGCAATAGGATCGACAGGCCAATCACCCCTCCACTTT. Translation gives CSAIGSTGQSPLHF.

This clonotype showed up many times. The chain is built from TRBV6-5 and TRBJ2-1; 7 bases line up with TRBD2. The CDR3 runs 17 residues. Germline CDR1 and CDR2: MNHEY and SVGAGI. V was pared by 0 bases and J by 5 bases, with 10 bases of the junction left unmatched. CDR3 coding DNA: TGTGCCAGCAGTTACTCCCGCAGGACTAGAAGCGACAATGAGCAGTTCTTC. Protein product: CASSYSRRTRSDNEQFF.

This clonotype was recorded many times. The CDR3 loop is CASSQPNTVLDQPQHF. CDR3 nucleotides: TGTGCCAGCAGCCAGCCGAACACAGTTTTAGATCAGCCCCAGCATTTT. The V and J genes are TRBV14 and TRBJ1-5; no firm D call. Per germline, CDR1 SGHDN and CDR2 FVKESK. CDR3 length equals 16 residues. V was trimmed by 3 bases and J by 5 bases, leaving 17 bases between them.

V and J are TRBV19 and TRBJ2-1, with D possibly matching TRBD1 (6 bases). The germline CDR1 and CDR2 sequences are LNHDA and SQIVND (reference sequence). The CDR3 consists of 16 residues. The V and J ends lost 10 bases and 0 bases respectively, with 19 bases between them. CDR3 amino acids: CATRGGAISSYNEQFF. In nucleotides, the CDR3 is TGTGCCACTAGAGGGGGAGCTATAAGCTCCTACAATGAGCAGTTCTTC.

The chain links TRBV30 to TRBJ2-2, with 14 positions matching TRBD2. The CDR3 consists of 18 residues. Trimming took 2 bases from V and 7 from J; bases not matched to a gene: 12. The germline gives CDR1 GTSNPN, CDR2 SVGIG (reference sequence). CDR3 coding DNA: TGTGCCTGGAGTTCTTACCTTGGACTAGCGGGAGGTCGCGGGGAGCTGTTTTTT. Protein: CAWSSYLGLAGGRGELFF.

In this sample, this clonotype turned up a few times. The chain couples TRBV4-1 to TRBJ2-2; D not resolved. Trimming removed 4 bases from V and 2 bases from J, with 11 bases in between. Germline V gene sequence: CDR1 MGHRA, CDR2 YSYEKL. The CDR3 is made up of 15 amino acids. The CDR3 DNA reads as TGCGCCAGCAGCCCGTGGGATCTCAACACCGGGGAGCTGTTTTTT. Translating gives CASSPWDLNTGELFF.

This clonotype was detected many times. The V call is TRBV12-3 or TRBV12-4, the J call TRBJ1-1; 7 bases map to TRBD1. The junction had 10 bases not matched to a gene; V was cut back by 5 bases and J by 7 bases. The CDR3 runs 14 residues. CDR3: CASSPNSGQLEAFF. In DNA form, the CDR3 reads TGTGCCAGCAGTCCCAACTCGGGACAGCTTGAAGCTTTCTTT.

The chain uses TRBV15 and TRBJ1-5; TRBD1 agrees at 7 bases. The V and J ends lost 2 bases and 6 bases, in that order; junction bases with no gene match: 4. Per the germline V gene, CDR1 is LNHNV and CDR2 is YYDKDF (reference sequence). This CDR3 has 14 amino acids. The CDR3 DNA is TGTGCCACCAGCAGATCCGACAGGGCTCAGCCCCAGCATTTT. Translating gives CATSRSDRAQPQHF.

This chain connects TRBV12-3 or TRBV12-4 to TRBJ2-5, with 7 bases aligning to TRBD2. The length of the CDR3 is 15 residues. The ends lost 5 bases at V and 1 base at J; junction bases unmatched: 7. The CDR3 region has the DNA TGTGCCAGCAGTGGCGGACTAGTATCCCAAGAGACCCAGTACTTC. Translating it yields CASSGGLVSQETQYF.

This clonotype showed up many times. Germline is not matched at one junction end, which may reflect a read error. V is TRBV7-3 and J is TRBJ2-1, with TRBD2 matching 10 bases. Germline V CDR1 and CDR2: SGHTA, FQGTGA. The length of the CDR3 is 15 residues. CDR3 coding DNA: TGTGCCAGCAGGTTAAGGCTAGCGGGAGTCAATGAGCAGTTCTTC. As protein: CASRLRLAGVNEQFF.

This clonotype was detected many times. The chain has TRBV12-3 or TRBV12-4 and TRBJ2-7, with D possibly matching TRBD2 (6 bases). The V end was cut by 4 bases, the J end by 1 base, with 8 bases between. This CDR3 has 13 residues. The CDR3 nucleotides read TGTGCCAGCAGTTCGGACTATTCCTACGAGCAGTACTTC. This codes for CASSSDYSYEQYF.

CDR3 nucleotides: TGTGCCAGCAGCCAAGACTACTCCTACAATGAGCAGTTCTTC. This gives the protein CASSQDYSYNEQFF. The chain joins TRBV14 to TRBJ2-1; D is uncertain. V was trimmed by 0 bases and J by 0 bases, leaving 3 bases between them. This CDR3 has 14 amino acids. CDR1 and CDR2 from the germline V gene are SGHDN and FVKESK.

There are many counts of this clonotype. The rearrangement uses TRBV13 and TRBJ2-1; possibly TRBD2 for D (6 bases). The CDR3 has 15 amino acids. Trimming pared 3 bases from V and 0 bases from J, leaving 9 bases between. Germline V lookup: CDR1 PRHDT, CDR2 FYEKMQ (reference sequence). CDR3 sequence reads: CASSFREFSYNEQFF. For the CDR3, the DNA is TGTGCCAGCAGCTTCCGGGAGTTCTCCTACAATGAGCAGTTCTTC. The variable domain in full, with the rest retrieved from reference TRBV13 and TRBJ2-1, is AAGVIQSPRHLIKEKRETATLKCYPIPRHDTVYWYQQGPGQDPQFLISFYEKMQSDKGSIPDRFSAQQFSDYHSELNMSSLELGDSALYFCASSFREFSYNEQFFGPGTRLTVL.

This clonotype was found many times. The J gene is TRBJ1-1, the V gene TRBV20-1; D uncertain. The CDR3 is made up of 16 amino acids. Trimming pared 4 bases from V and 5 bases from J, leaving 23 bases between. The germline gives CDR1 DFQATT, CDR2 SNEGSKA (reference sequence). The CDR3 spells CSATPLDPSNGTEAFF. CDR3 in DNA: TGCAGTGCTACCCCACTGGACCCCTCCAATGGGACTGAAGCTTTCTTT.

The V and J genes are TRBV19 and TRBJ1-6; D unclear. The V and J ends lost 8 bases and 10 bases respectively, with 18 bases between them. The CDR3 runs 14 residues. The V gene's germline CDR1 is LNHDA and CDR2 SQIVND (reference sequence). The DNA for the CDR3 is TGTGCCAGTCAGGAACTAGGCGGAAAGTCACCCCTCCACTTT. It is translated as CASQELGGKSPLHF.

This clonotype was seen a few times. The chain carries TRBV9 and TRBJ2-2, with D possibly being TRBD1 or TRBD2 (5 bases each). The CDR3 length is 15 residues. Germline loops: CDR1 SGDLS, CDR2 YYNGEE. The V end lost 4 bases, the J end lost 7 bases, and 17 bases lay between the germline ends. The CDR3 is CASSPGTSGDGELFF. The CDR3 region has the DNA TGTGCCAGCAGCCCAGGGACCTCCGGGGACGGGGAGCTGTTTTTT.

The chain combines TRBV4-3 with TRBJ1-5; the D gene is possibly TRBD1 (6 bases). The CDR3 is 16 residues long. The ends were cut back, 0 bases at V and 4 bases at J, with 13 bases in the middle. Germline loops: CDR1 LGHNA, CDR2 YSLEER. The CDR3 region is CASSQDIRGGNQPQHF. The CDR3 DNA is TGCGCCAGCAGCCAAGACATTAGGGGGGGGAATCAGCCCCAGCATTTT.

This clonotype was recorded at least ten times. This sequence joins TRBV28 and TRBJ1-1, with D uncertain. CDR1 and CDR2 (germline): MDHEN, SYDVKM. Deletions cut 8 bases from V and 1 base from J, with 26 bases between. This CDR3 has 18 residues. Here the CDR3 DNA reads TGTGCCAGCCGCCCTGGCCCTGGGGTCACCCTCCAGAACACTGAAGCTTTCTTT. Encoded protein: CASRPGPGVTLQNTEAFF.

This clonotype showed up many times. This chain links TRBV12-3 or TRBV12-4 with TRBJ1-5; D may be TRBD1 (6 bases). This CDR3 region has 15 residues. The V gene lost 2 bases and the J gene lost 2 bases, with 10 bases spanning the gap. The DNA of the CDR3 is TGTGCCAGCAGTTTAACAGGGAACGGCAATCAGCCCCAGCATTTT. Translation gives CASSLTGNGNQPQHF.

Concerning this clonotype itself: The junction differs from germline at one of its ends, possibly a read error. The genes are TRBV6-1 and TRBJ2-7; 9 bases are shared with TRBD1. CDR1 MNHNS and CDR2 SASEGT come from the germline V gene. The CDR3 contains 16 residues. CDR3 loop: CASIETGTGHFYEQYF. CDR3 nucleotide sequence: TGTGCCAGCATTGAAACCGGGACAGGGCACTTCTACGAGCAGTACTTC.

At least ten counts were recorded for this clonotype. The V and J genes are TRBV28 and TRBJ1-5; D unresolved. CDR3 length: 15 residues. Trimming removed 6 bases at V and 2 bases at J, with 14 bases between. Germline assignment: CDR1 MDHEN and CDR2 SYDVKM. The CDR3, as DNA: TGTGCCAGCAGCCCCCTCGGGGTCGGCAATCAGCCCCAGCATTTT. This sequence encodes CASSPLGVGNQPQHF.

This clonotype was observed a handful of times. The rearrangement uses TRBV14 and TRBJ2-1; D is uncertain. CDR1 is SGHDN and CDR2 is FVKESK in the germline V gene. Trimming stripped 3 bases from V and 5 bases from J, with 11 bases between. This CDR3 comprises 14 residues. The CDR3 reads CASSQWGLDNEQFF. As DNA, the CDR3 is TGTGCCAGCAGCCAGTGGGGTCTCGACAATGAGCAGTTCTTC.

This clonotype has a count of ten or more. The chain is built from TRBV15 and TRBJ1-1; D is possibly TRBD1 (5 bases). The CDR3 runs 17 residues. From germline, CDR1 is LNHNV and CDR2 YYDKDF (reference sequence). Trimming left V 0 bases short and J 3 bases short, with 17 bases between. The CDR3 spells CATSRDARATYYTEAFF. The CDR3 bases are TGTGCCACCAGCAGAGATGCCAGGGCAACGTATTACACTGAAGCTTTCTTT.

This clonotype was counted many times. The chain employs TRBV27 and TRBJ1-6, with 7 bases matching TRBD1. V dropped 8 bases and J dropped 9; count of bases not matched to a gene: 10. This CDR3 has 14 residues. Per germline, CDR1 MNHEY and CDR2 SMNVEV (reference sequence). Here the CDR3 reads CASGGQAPISPLHF. The CDR3 nucleotides are TGTGCCAGCGGAGGACAGGCACCAATTTCACCCCTCCACTTT.

This clonotype was counted only a few times. V and J are TRBV4-3 and TRBJ2-5; D is ambiguous. Trimming cost V 0 bases and J 5 bases, with 13 bases left between them. The length of the CDR3 is 15 residues. The V gene's germline CDR1 is LGHNA and CDR2 YSLEER. The CDR3 spells CASSQDLTVGETQYF. DNA of the CDR3: TGCGCCAGCAGCCAAGATCTGACCGTTGGGGAGACCCAGTACTTC.

This rearrangement joins TRBV14 to TRBJ1-1; 7 positions match TRBD1. Trimming removed 6 bases from V and 4 bases from J; junction bases left unmatched: 11. Germline V gives CDR1 SGHDN, CDR2 FVKESK. The CDR3 totals 15 residues. CDR3 sequence: CASSRQTGMSTEAFF. For the CDR3, the DNA is TGTGCCAGCAGTAGACAGACAGGGATGAGCACTGAAGCTTTCTTT.